One sample yielded the 2 T cell receptor beta chains listed below, sequenced in a study of Graves' ophthalmopathy and Graves' hyperthyroidism. Amplification of TCR beta CDR3 regions used RNA transcripts. First-round RT-PCR used HTBI primers; second-round multiplex PCR followed. TCRdb reanalysed the multiplex PCR reads using MiXCR and keeps one entry per CDR3 protein. The sample carries over 150,000 distinct CDR3 sequences, roughly two fifths recorded once. Sequences were obtained from peripheral blood. These receptors were taken from a woman aged 40 to 50 with Graves' ophthalmopathy.

This clonotype was observed many times. V and J are TRBV6-5 and TRBJ2-7; the match to TRBD1 covers 9 bases. This CDR3 comprises 15 residues. V lost 5 bases and J lost 4; bases outside the gene matches: 9. CDR1 and CDR2 (germline): MNHEY, SVGAGI. CDR3 in amino acids: CASSRDRDLPYEQYF. Here the CDR3 DNA reads TGTGCCAGCAGTCGGGACAGGGACTTACCGTACGAGCAGTACTTC.

This clonotype came up many times. The V call is TRBV20-1, the J call TRBJ1-6; the D is unclear. Germline loops: CDR1 DFQATT, CDR2 SNEGSKA (reference sequence). The ends were cut back, 7 bases at V and 10 bases at J, with 14 bases in the middle. The CDR3 loop spans 12 amino acids. The CDR3 nucleotides read TGCAGTGGTAGTGCGCCGGGGTCACCCCTCCACTTT. Translating gives CSGSAPGSPLHF.